Listed here are 15 T cell receptor beta chains from one sample, sequenced in a study of T-cell memory formation after mild COVID-19. MiXCR, run by TCRdb on the 5' RACE reads, gives a single entry per CDR3 protein. The sample includes more than 120,000 distinct CDR3 sequences, roughly 6.3% seen only once; the top ten take around 1.9%. What was sequenced was PBMCs or a T cell subset sorted from them (not recorded which). Every receptor here comes from an adult woman who had mild COVID-19 (a few samples of this study predate the infection). Cell type and time point are not known.

This clonotype was detected only a few times. The rearrangement joins TRBV5-1 to TRBJ1-1; unclear D gene. Germline CDR1 SGHRS, CDR2 YFSETQ. The germline V and J ends were trimmed by 2 bases and 0 bases, with 5 bases remaining between them. The CDR3 is made up of 13 amino acids. The CDR3 region is CASSFSLNTEAFF. The CDR3 nucleotides read TGCGCCAGCAGCTTCTCCCTGAACACTGAAGCTTTCTTT.

The V and J genes are TRBV25-1 and TRBJ1-1, with D perhaps TRBD1 (6 bases). V shed 2 bases and J shed 4 bases, with 20 bases lying between them. This CDR3 has 17 residues. Per the germline V gene, CDR1 is MGHDK and CDR2 is SYGVNS. The DNA for the CDR3 is TGTGCCAGCAGTGAACTCGGACAGAAGGCGGCACGCACTGAAGCTTTCTTT. This encodes CASSELGQKAARTEAFF.

This clonotype occurred many times. The rearrangement links TRBV12-3 or TRBV12-4 to TRBJ2-7; D is tentatively TRBD1 or TRBD2 (5 bases each). CDR3 size: 14 residues. Trimming took off 8 bases at V and 6 bases at J, with 20 bases between the two ends. The CDR3 here is CASSYGTSFGEQYF. For the CDR3, the DNA is TGTGCCAGCTCCTACGGGACGTCCTTTGGCGAGCAGTACTTC.

This clonotype has a count of ten or more. V usage is TRBV5-5 and J usage is TRBJ1-2; unclear D gene. Trimming cost V 0 bases and J 10 bases, with 13 bases left between them. The CDR3 covers 13 residues. Germline CDR1 is SGHKS and CDR2 is YYEKEE (reference sequence). The CDR3 DNA follows: TGTGCCAGCAGCTTGGAGGGAAGATCGGACTACACCTTC. Its translation is CASSLEGRSDYTF.

V and J are TRBV2 and TRBJ2-1; a possible D gene is TRBD1 (6 bases). Germline-derived CDR1 and CDR2 are SNHLY and FYNNEI. Trimming removed 9 bases from V and 4 bases from J, with 19 bases in between. The CDR3 loop spans 15 amino acids. CDR3 sequence reads: CASPVRKGEYNEQFF. The DNA for the CDR3 is TGTGCCAGTCCCGTGAGGAAGGGGGAGTACAATGAGCAGTTCTTC.

The chain combines TRBV12-3 or TRBV12-4 with TRBJ1-2, with a weak D call TRBD1 (5 bases). Trimming shortened V by 2 bases and J by 2 bases, and 12 bases separated the two germline ends. This CDR3 comprises 15 residues. The CDR3 DNA reads TGTGCCAGCAGTTTACGGGGCTGGGGCAACTATGGCTACACCTTC. Its protein product is CASSLRGWGNYGYTF.

On this clonotype: The DNA is omitted, as the CDR3 cannot be located on it reliably, and the CDR3 follows TCRdb's listing. V and J are TRBV9 and TRBJ1-4. Germline values: CDR1 SGDLS, CDR2 YYNGEE. Inclusive of both ends, the CDR3 amounts to 23 amino acids. The CDR3 sequence is CASSVAQTEGCFLAVEPSSLAGF.

V gene TRBV29-1 combines with J gene TRBJ2-1, with TRBD1 matching 7 bases. CDR3 length equals 13 residues. V was clipped by 8 bases and J by 6 bases; unmatched bases: 10. Germline CDR1 is SQVTM and CDR2 is ANQGSEA. DNA of the CDR3: TGCAGCTTCGGAGGACAGGCTCGCAATGAGCAGTTCTTC. Translation: CSFGGQARNEQFF.

Comment on this clonotype: No conserved phenylalanine or tryptophan is present at the end of the CDR3, so a read error is the likely explanation. This sequence joins TRBV11-3 and TRBJ2-3, with TRBD2 identical over 14 bases. After removal of 4 bases from V and 9 bases from J, the junction contained 6 bases not matched to a gene. CDR3 size: 15 residues. Germline values: CDR1 SGHNT, CDR2 YENEEA. This CDR3 reads CASSSPTSGRGTQYY. CDR3 sequence (DNA): TGTGCCAGCAGCTCCCCGACTAGCGGGAGGGGGACGCAGTATTAT.

This clonotype occurred many times. For the CDR3, the DNA is TGTGCCAGCAGTCCCCCCCGGGCGAAAGGTTACGAGCAGTACTTC. This translates into CASSPPRAKGYEQYF. V is TRBV12-3 or TRBV12-4 and J is TRBJ2-7, with no clear D. The CDR3 covers 15 residues. V shed 5 bases and J shed 4 bases, with 18 bases lying between them.

The sample holds a few counts of this clonotype. V gene TRBV20-1 combines with J gene TRBJ1-1, with 9 nucleotides matching TRBD1. The CDR3 spans 15 residues. The J segment lost 2 bases and the V segment lost 5 bases, leaving 9 bases of the junction unmatched. The germline V gene has CDR1 DFQATT and CDR2 SNEGSKA (reference sequence). This CDR3 is CSAPRWGQGNTEAFF. Written as DNA, the CDR3 is TGCAGTGCTCCTAGGTGGGGACAGGGAAACACTGAAGCTTTCTTT.

This clonotype was detected only a few times. The V and J genes are TRBV7-2 and TRBJ2-3, with 8 bases fitting TRBD2. The CDR3 contains 13 residues. CDR1 is SGHTA and CDR2 is FQGNSA in the germline V gene. V shed 7 bases, J shed 6 bases, and the junction held 6 bases outside the gene matches. The CDR3 DNA reads as TGTGCCAGCACCAAGCGGGAGAGGGATACGCAGTATTTT. Its translation: CASTKRERDTQYF.

This clonotype was seen a handful of times. The chain carries TRBV19 and TRBJ1-4, with TRBD1 identical over 8 bases. Germline V gene lookup returns CDR1 LNHDA and CDR2 SQIVND (reference sequence). The junction had 9 bases not matched to a gene; V was cut back by 8 bases and J by 7 bases. There are 14 residues in the CDR3. CDR3 DNA sequence: TGTGCCAGTGGGAGGACAGGGCCCTCTGAAAAACTGTTTTTT. It codes for CASGRTGPSEKLFF.

This clonotype was seen only a few times. This chain connects TRBV14 to TRBJ2-2; no reliable D call. The CDR3 consists of 12 residues. V was shortened by 8 bases and J by 1 base, with 5 bases between the two germline ends. CDR1 and CDR2 from the germline V gene are SGHDN and FVKESK. CDR3 amino acids: CASRMNTGELFF. Here the CDR3 DNA reads TGTGCCAGCCGTATGAACACCGGGGAGCTGTTTTTT.

This clonotype was seen at least ten times. The chain uses TRBV5-1 and TRBJ1-1, with a tentative D call TRBD1 (6 bases). The CDR3 spans 14 residues. The V end was cut by 4 bases, the J end by 1 base, with 11 bases between. Germline V gene lookup returns CDR1 SGHRS and CDR2 YFSETQ. The CDR3 protein is CASSEQGGNTEAFF. The CDR3 coding sequence is TGCGCCAGCAGCGAACAGGGCGGGAACACTGAAGCTTTCTTT.